Sequencing of this T cell receptor (beta chain) was carried out in a study of T cell responses to AZD1222 COVID-19 vaccine. The junction had 5 bases not matched to a gene; V was cut back by 2 bases and J by 0 bases. The length of the CDR3 is 16 residues. CDR1 SGDLS and CDR2 YYNGEE come from the germline V gene. The table came from immunoSEQ multiplex PCR; TCRdb's copy has only in-frame clones and leaves some out. This sample has 150,000 or so clones, with about 89% found just once. This sequence was found in an adult who received the AZD1222 COVID-19 vaccine. Sequences were derived from peripheral blood, sampled 28 days after the second AZD1222 dose. The rearrangement joins TRBV9 to TRBJ1-3; TRBD1 aligns across 7 bases. CDR3 region: CASSVLGQDSGNTIYF. The CDR3 bases are TGTGCCAGCAGCGTCCTAGGACAGGACTCTGGAAACACCATATATTTT.